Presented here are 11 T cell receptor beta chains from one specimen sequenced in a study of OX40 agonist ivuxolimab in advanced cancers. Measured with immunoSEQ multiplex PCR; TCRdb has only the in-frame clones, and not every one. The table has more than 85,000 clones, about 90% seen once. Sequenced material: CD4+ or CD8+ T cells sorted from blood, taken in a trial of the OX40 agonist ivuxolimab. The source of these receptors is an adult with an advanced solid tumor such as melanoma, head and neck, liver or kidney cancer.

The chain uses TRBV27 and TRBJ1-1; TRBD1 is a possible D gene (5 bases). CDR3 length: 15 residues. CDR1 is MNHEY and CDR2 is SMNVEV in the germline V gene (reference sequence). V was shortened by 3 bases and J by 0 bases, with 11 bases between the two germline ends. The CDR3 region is CASSLGGTLNTEAFF. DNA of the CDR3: TGTGCCAGCAGTTTGGGAGGGACTTTGAACACTGAAGCTTTCTTT.

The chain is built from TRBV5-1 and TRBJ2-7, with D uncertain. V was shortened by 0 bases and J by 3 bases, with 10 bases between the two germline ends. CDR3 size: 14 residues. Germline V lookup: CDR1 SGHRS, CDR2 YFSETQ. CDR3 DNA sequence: TGCGCCAGCAGCTTGGCGGACCCTCACTACGAGCAGTACTTC. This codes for CASSLADPHYEQYF.

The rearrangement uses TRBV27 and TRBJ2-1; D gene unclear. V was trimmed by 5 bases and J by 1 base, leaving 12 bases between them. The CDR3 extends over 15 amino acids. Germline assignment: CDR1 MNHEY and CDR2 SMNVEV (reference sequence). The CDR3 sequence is CASSVRLRSYNEQFF. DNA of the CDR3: TGTGCCAGCAGTGTGAGATTGAGGTCCTACAATGAGCAGTTCTTC.

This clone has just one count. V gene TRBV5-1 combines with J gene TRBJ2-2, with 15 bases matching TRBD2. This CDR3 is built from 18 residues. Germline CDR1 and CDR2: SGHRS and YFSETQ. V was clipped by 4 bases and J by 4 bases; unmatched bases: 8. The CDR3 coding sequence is TGCGCCAGCAGCCCGGGACTAGCGGGAGGAGGGAGCACCGGGGAGCTGTTTTTT. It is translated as CASSPGLAGGGSTGELFF.

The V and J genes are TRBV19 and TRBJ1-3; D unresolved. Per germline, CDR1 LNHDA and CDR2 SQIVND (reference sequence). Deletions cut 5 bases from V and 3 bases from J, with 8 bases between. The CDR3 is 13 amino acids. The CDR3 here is CASSFDGGNTIYF. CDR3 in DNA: TGTGCCAGTAGTTTCGACGGTGGAAACACCATATATTTT.

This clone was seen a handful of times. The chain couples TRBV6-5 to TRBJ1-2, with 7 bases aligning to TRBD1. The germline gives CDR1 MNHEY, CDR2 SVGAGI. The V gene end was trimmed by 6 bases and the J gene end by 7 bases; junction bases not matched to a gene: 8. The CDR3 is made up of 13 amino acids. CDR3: CASRNSGGGGYTF. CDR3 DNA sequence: TGTGCCAGCAGAAATTCAGGGGGAGGTGGCTACACCTTC.

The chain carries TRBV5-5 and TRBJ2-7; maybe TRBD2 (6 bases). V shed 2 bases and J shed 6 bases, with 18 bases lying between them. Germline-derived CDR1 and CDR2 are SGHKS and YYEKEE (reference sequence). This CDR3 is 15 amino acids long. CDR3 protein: CASSFSGATPSEQYF. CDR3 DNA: TGTGCCAGCAGCTTTAGCGGCGCTACCCCCTCCGAGCAGTACTTC.

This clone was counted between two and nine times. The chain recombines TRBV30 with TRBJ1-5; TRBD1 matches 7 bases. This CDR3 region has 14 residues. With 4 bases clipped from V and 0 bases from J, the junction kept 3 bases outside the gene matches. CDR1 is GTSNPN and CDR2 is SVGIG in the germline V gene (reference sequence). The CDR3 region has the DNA TGTGCCTGGACCGGGACAGATAGCAATCAGCCCCAGCATTTT. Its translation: CAWTGTDSNQPQHF.

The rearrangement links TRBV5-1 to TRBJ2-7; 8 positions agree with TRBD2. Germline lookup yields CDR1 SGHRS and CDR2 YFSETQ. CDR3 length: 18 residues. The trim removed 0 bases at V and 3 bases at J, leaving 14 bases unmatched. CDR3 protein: CASSLAGSAGVSHYEQYF. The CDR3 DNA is TGCGCCAGCAGCTTGGCCGGTTCAGCGGGAGTTTCCCACTACGAGCAGTACTTC.

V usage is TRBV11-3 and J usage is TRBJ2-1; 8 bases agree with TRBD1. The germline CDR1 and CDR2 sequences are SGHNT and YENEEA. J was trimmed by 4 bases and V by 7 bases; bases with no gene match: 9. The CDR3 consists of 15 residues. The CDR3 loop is CASTPPGQGYNEQFF. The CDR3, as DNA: TGTGCCAGCACCCCCCCAGGACAGGGATACAATGAGCAGTTCTTC.

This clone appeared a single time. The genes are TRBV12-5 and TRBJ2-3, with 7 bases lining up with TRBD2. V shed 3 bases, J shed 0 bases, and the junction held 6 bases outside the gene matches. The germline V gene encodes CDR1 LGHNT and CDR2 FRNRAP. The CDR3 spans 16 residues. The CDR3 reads CASGFGSGASTDTQYF. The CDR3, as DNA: TGTGCTAGTGGTTTTGGAAGCGGGGCGAGCACAGATACGCAGTATTTT.